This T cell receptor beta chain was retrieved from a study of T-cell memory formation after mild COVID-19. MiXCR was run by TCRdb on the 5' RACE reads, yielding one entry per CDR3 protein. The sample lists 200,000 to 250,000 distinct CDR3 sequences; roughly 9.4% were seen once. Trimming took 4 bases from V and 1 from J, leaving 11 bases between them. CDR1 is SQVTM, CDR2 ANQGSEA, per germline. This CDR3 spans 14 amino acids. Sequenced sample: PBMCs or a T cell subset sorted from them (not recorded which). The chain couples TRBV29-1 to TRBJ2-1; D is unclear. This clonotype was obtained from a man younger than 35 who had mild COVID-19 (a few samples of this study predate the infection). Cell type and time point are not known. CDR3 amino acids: CSVARQTSYNEQFF. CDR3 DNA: TGCAGCGTTGCCAGGCAGACTTCCTACAATGAGCAGTTCTTC.